This T cell receptor beta chain was obtained from a study of post-analysis software for immune sequencing data. The study's findings and limits: TRBV5-6, TRBV5-1 and TRBV20-1 were among several TRBV segments more frequent in patients than controls. Clustering by F measure revealed strong co-clustering among samples prepared together in one batch. Controls showed significantly higher normalized Chao1 diversity than did multiple sclerosis patients.

CDR3 length: 13 residues. Germline V gene sequence: CDR1 DFQATT, CDR2 SNEGSKA (reference sequence). TCR beta cDNA libraries had unique molecular identifiers. TCRdb re-analysed the PCR reads in MiXCR, keeping a single row per CDR3 protein. Among roughly 200,000 distinct CDR3 sequences listed, 25% to 30% were seen once. This clonotype was found a few times. Its cognate antigen is unknown. This receptor was taken from a girl aged 2-17 years with multiple sclerosis. The sequencing sample was made of blood. This sequence joins TRBV20-1 and TRBJ1-1; 9 nucleotides agree with TRBD1. The CDR3 here is CRTGGTSATEAFF. The CDR3 DNA reads TGCAGGACAGGGGGAACAAGTGCCACTGAAGCTTTCTTT.